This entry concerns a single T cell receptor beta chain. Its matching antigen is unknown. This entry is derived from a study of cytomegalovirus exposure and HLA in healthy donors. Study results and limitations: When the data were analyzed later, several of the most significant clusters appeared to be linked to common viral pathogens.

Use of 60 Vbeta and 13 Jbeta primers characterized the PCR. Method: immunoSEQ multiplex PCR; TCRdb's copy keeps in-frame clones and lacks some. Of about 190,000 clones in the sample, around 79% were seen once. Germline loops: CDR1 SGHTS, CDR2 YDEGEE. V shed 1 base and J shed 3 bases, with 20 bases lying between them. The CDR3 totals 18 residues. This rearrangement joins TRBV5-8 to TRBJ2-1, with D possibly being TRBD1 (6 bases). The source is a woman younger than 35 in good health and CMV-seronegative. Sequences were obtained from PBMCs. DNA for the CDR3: TGTGCCAGCAGCTTGAGTATTATTCAGGGGACAAACTACAATGAGCAGTTCTTC. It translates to CASSLSIIQGTNYNEQFF.